Below, 24 T cell receptor beta chains from the same sample are listed, as sequenced in a study of T cell responses to AZD1222 COVID-19 vaccine. Clones were sequenced by immunoSEQ multiplex PCR, and TCRdb holds only the in-frame ones, with some missing. Of 200,000 to 250,000 clones in the sample, under 95% were seen once. The sample consisted of peripheral blood, taken on day 0 of MenACWY control vaccination. Receptor source: an adult in good health.

The genes are TRBV2 and TRBJ1-5; D is undetermined. CDR1 and CDR2 (germline): SNHLY, FYNNEI. V lost 4 bases to trimming and J lost 0 bases, with 7 bases between them. CDR3 length: 14 amino acids. The CDR3 loop reads CASSVENSNQPQHF. CDR3 nucleotide sequence: TGTGCCAGCAGTGTGGAAAATAGCAATCAGCCCCAGCATTTT.

The CDR3 DNA is TGTGCCAGCAGCACAGGGACAGTACAAGAGACCCAGTACTTC. Its translation: CASSTGTVQETQYF. V is TRBV11-2 and J is TRBJ2-5; TRBD1 aligns across 7 bases. The germline V gene has CDR1 SGHAT and CDR2 FQNNGV. The J segment lost 2 bases and the V segment lost 5 bases, leaving 5 bases of the junction unmatched. The CDR3 runs 14 residues.

The gene calls are TRBV5-5 and TRBJ2-2; a possible D gene is TRBD1 (5 bases). Trimming shortened V by 1 base and J by 3 bases, and 13 bases separated the two germline ends. Germline V gene lookup returns CDR1 SGHKS and CDR2 YYEKEE (reference sequence). The CDR3 runs to 16 residues. For the CDR3, the DNA is TGTGCCAGCAGCTTGAACGCCAGGACATACACCGGGGAGCTGTTTTTT. It translates to CASSLNARTYTGELFF.

The gene calls are TRBV19 and TRBJ1-1, with D hard to call. The CDR3 has 12 amino acids. CDR1 and CDR2 from the germline V gene are LNHDA and SQIVND (reference sequence). Trimming left V 1 base short and J 11 bases short, with 11 bases between. CDR3 nucleotide sequence: TGTGCCAGTAGTATAGGAGCCTACGCGGCTTTCTTT. It is translated as CASSIGAYAAFF.

V usage is TRBV5-4 and J usage is TRBJ2-1; TRBD2 aligns across 9 bases. J gave up 6 bases and V 4 bases, and 2 bases lay outside the gene matches. This CDR3 is built from 13 residues. Looked up from germline, CDR1 is SGHNT and CDR2 is YYREEE (reference sequence). CDR3 amino acids: CASSNSGGNEQFF. The CDR3 DNA reads TGTGCCAGCAGCAATAGCGGGGGCAATGAGCAGTTCTTC.

This clone was recorded only once. This chain uses TRBV18 with TRBJ1-3; D remains unclear. CDR1 and CDR2 (germline): KGHSH, LQKENI. This CDR3 contains 16 residues. V was pared by 0 bases and J by 0 bases, with 9 bases between. CDR3 loop: CASSPPGSASGNTIYF. DNA of the CDR3: TGTGCCAGCTCACCACCAGGGAGTGCCTCTGGAAACACCATATATTTT.

The rearrangement joins TRBV5-1 to TRBJ2-5, with D maybe TRBD2 (6 bases). Germline-derived CDR1 and CDR2 are SGHRS and YFSETQ. The length of the CDR3 is 13 residues. Trimming took 3 bases from V and 4 from J, leaving 10 bases between them. The DNA for the CDR3 is TGCGCCAGCAGCTCGCGGGGATCAGAGACCCAGTACTTC. This encodes CASSSRGSETQYF.

This clone was recorded a few times. The gene calls are TRBV4-3 and TRBJ1-6, with D maybe TRBD1 (6 bases). V was trimmed by 4 bases and J by 6 bases, leaving 10 bases between them. The CDR3 has 14 amino acids. The germline gives CDR1 LGHNA, CDR2 YSLEER. The CDR3 sequence is CASSPRTVNSPLHF. In DNA, the CDR3 is TGCGCCAGCAGCCCCCGGACAGTTAATTCACCCCTCCACTTT.

The chain's CDR3 is CASGQGGVQPQHF. CDR3 sequence (DNA): TGTGCCAGCGGGCAGGGTGGAGTTCAGCCCCAGCATTTT. The rearrangement links TRBV6-5 to TRBJ1-5, with D possibly being TRBD1 (5 bases). Germline-derived CDR1 and CDR2 are MNHEY and SVGAGI. V lost 8 bases and J lost 6, with 14 bases in between. The CDR3 length is 13 residues.

The rearrangement joins TRBV3-1 (or the pseudogene TRBV3-2) to TRBJ1-1, with 7 bases aligning to TRBD1. Germline V lookup: CDR1 LGHDT, CDR2 YNNKEL (reference sequence). The CDR3 is 15 amino acids. Trimming took 1 base from V and 1 from J; bases not matched to a gene: 3. This CDR3 reads CASSQGDRTNTEAFF. DNA of the CDR3: TGTGCCAGCAGCCAAGGGGACAGAACGAACACTGAAGCTTTCTTT.

The CDR3 DNA reads TGTGCCAGCAGCAACCGGGACAGAGGCTCCTACGAGCAGTACTTC. It is translated as CASSNRDRGSYEQYF. The gene calls are TRBV11-1 and TRBJ2-7, with 7 nucleotides matching TRBD1. Germline loops: CDR1 SGHAT, CDR2 FQDESV (reference sequence). The J segment lost 0 bases and the V segment lost 5 bases, leaving 7 bases of the junction unmatched. The CDR3 sequence is 15 residues long.

This clone was observed a handful of times. The V gene is TRBV5-1, the J gene TRBJ1-4; perhaps TRBD1 as D (5 bases). Germline CDR1 reads SGHRS; CDR2 reads YFSETQ. The CDR3 totals 14 residues. With 0 bases removed from V and 2 bases from J, the gap between germline ends came to 5 bases. The CDR3 coding sequence is TGCGCCAGCAGCTTGGGGGGGACTAATGAAAAACTGTTTTTT. Its translation is CASSLGGTNEKLFF.

The chain links TRBV5-1 to TRBJ2-5, with D perhaps assigned TRBD1 or TRBD2 (6 bases each). V lost 0 bases to trimming and J lost 5 bases, with 14 bases between them. The CDR3 spans 15 residues. The germline CDR1 and CDR2 sequences are SGHRS and YFSETQ. CDR3 in DNA: TGCGCCAGCAGCTTGGCCCTCGGGGGCAGGGAGACCCAGTACTTC. This sequence encodes CASSLALGGRETQYF.

V and J are TRBV27 and TRBJ2-7, with TRBD1 matching 9 bases. The CDR3 contains 16 residues. Germline CDR1 is MNHEY and CDR2 is SMNVEV (reference sequence). The V segment lost 8 bases and the J segment 2 bases; nucleotides outside the gene matches: 13. In DNA, the CDR3 is TGTGCCAGCTCCCGAATACCGGGACAGGGTCCCTACGAGCAGTACTTC. Protein sequence: CASSRIPGQGPYEQYF.

The rearrangement uses TRBV28 and TRBJ1-5; 7 bases fit TRBD1. There are 18 residues in the CDR3. Unmatched junction bases numbered 17, after V lost 9 bases and J lost 0 bases. Germline loops: CDR1 MDHEN, CDR2 SYDVKM. The CDR3 sequence is CASGRAGGQHFSNQPQHF. The CDR3 nucleotides are TGTGCCAGTGGGAGGGCAGGGGGGCAACATTTTAGCAATCAGCCCCAGCATTTT.

The rearrangement joins TRBV14 to TRBJ2-2; 10 bases fit TRBD2. Germline V gene sequence: CDR1 SGHDN, CDR2 FVKESK. The CDR3 runs to 18 residues. V gave up 0 bases and J gave up 5 bases; unmatched junction bases: 9. The CDR3 DNA is TGTGCCAGCAGCCAAGATGCCCTAGCGGGGGCAACAACCGGGGAGCTGTTTTTT. This gives the protein CASSQDALAGATTGELFF.

This clone was detected only a few times. The chain links TRBV19 to TRBJ1-2, with TRBD1 identical over 11 bases. V shed 5 bases, J shed 8 bases, and the junction held 4 bases outside the gene matches. This CDR3 spans 13 amino acids. Per the germline V gene, CDR1 is LNHDA and CDR2 is SQIVND (reference sequence). The CDR3, as DNA: TGTGCCAGTAGTCCACGGACAGGGGGCGGCTACACCTTC. Translating gives CASSPRTGGGYTF.

This clone was counted a single time. The chain combines TRBV6-2 or TRBV6-3 with TRBJ1-1; no clear D. Germline V gene data show CDR1 as MNHEY and CDR2 as SVGEGT. The ends were cut back, 2 bases at V and 1 base at J, with 5 bases in the middle. The CDR3 sequence is 13 residues long. CDR3 protein: CASSYLPNTEAFF. CDR3 nucleotides: TGTGCCAGCAGTTACCTACCGAACACTGAAGCTTTCTTT.

The chain is built from TRBV14 and TRBJ1-1; D is unresolved. CDR3 length equals 12 residues. V was shortened by 4 bases and J by 2 bases, with 5 bases between the two germline ends. From germline, CDR1 is SGHDN and CDR2 FVKESK. Here the CDR3 DNA reads TGTGCCAGCAGCCCTGAAAACACTGAAGCTTTCTTT. This gives the protein CASSPENTEAFF.

In this sample, this clone turned up once. The V and J genes are TRBV19 and TRBJ1-2, with D maybe TRBD1 (6 bases). V shed 6 bases and J shed 6 bases, with 17 bases lying between them. CDR1 LNHDA and CDR2 SQIVND come from the germline V gene (reference sequence). The CDR3 contains 14 residues. The CDR3 loop reads CASSEGHPGNGYTF. For the CDR3, the DNA is TGTGCCAGTAGCGAGGGACACCCCGGGAATGGCTACACCTTC. The complete variable domain, with remaining parts taken from reference TRBV19 and TRBJ1-2, reads DGGITQSPKYLFRKEGQNVTLSCEQNLNHDAMYWYRQDPGQGLRLIYYSQIVNDFQKGDIAEGYSVSREKKESFPLTVTSAQKNPTAFYLCASSEGHPGNGYTFGSGTRLTVV.

V usage is TRBV7-8 and J usage is TRBJ1-1; D is unresolved. V was trimmed by 0 bases and J by 0 bases, leaving 11 bases between them. The CDR3 sequence is 16 residues long. The V gene's germline CDR1 is SGHVS and CDR2 FQNEAQ. The CDR3, as DNA: TGTGCCAGCAGCTTAGCGCTAGGGCAGGTGAACACTGAAGCTTTCTTT. It translates to CASSLALGQVNTEAFF. The full variable domain, completed using reference TRBV7-8 and TRBJ1-1, is GAGVSQSPRYKVAKRGQDVALRCDPISGHVSLFWYQQALGQGPEFLTYFQNEAQLDKSGLPSDRFFAERPEGSVSTLKIQRTQQEDSAVYLCASSLALGQVNTEAFFGQGTRLTVV.

The gene calls are TRBV5-1 and TRBJ2-1; 10 bases line up with TRBD2. Germline V gene data show CDR1 as SGHRS and CDR2 as YFSETQ. V gave up 4 bases and J gave up 4 bases; unmatched junction bases: 8. CDR3 length: 16 residues. The CDR3 DNA reads TGCGCCAGCAGCCCGGGGAATAGCGGGGGGTACAATGAGCAGTTCTTC. Translated: CASSPGNSGGYNEQFF.

This chain uses TRBV21-1 with TRBJ1-5; no check of the table's D call, TRBD1, against the DNA was made. TRBV21-1 is shown as a pseudogene. The CDR3 length is 19 residues. The CDR3 nucleotides read TGTGCCTTCCCCGGGACACGGTTTCTCCCTGGGGATAGCAATCAGCCCCAGCATTTT. Translated, it gives CAFPGTRFLPGDSNQPQHF.

The J gene is TRBJ2-1, the V gene TRBV5-1; D is possibly TRBD1 or TRBD2 (5 bases each). Germline-derived CDR1 and CDR2 are SGHRS and YFSETQ. V was trimmed by 4 bases and J by 3 bases, leaving 17 bases between them. CDR3 length: 16 residues. The CDR3 is CASSPFGGQSYNEQFF. The CDR3, as DNA: TGCGCCAGCAGCCCATTTGGGGGTCAAAGCTACAATGAGCAGTTCTTC.